The clone carrying this TCR beta chain was observed many times. This specimen comes from a study of T cells in Graves' hyperthyroidism and ophthalmopathy. CDR3 length: 12 amino acids. The ends were cut back, 5 bases at V and 7 bases at J, with 9 bases in the middle. Germline lookup yields CDR1 MDHEN and CDR2 SYDVKM. What was amplified from RNA transcripts were TCR beta CDR3 regions. The primer set for the first-round RT-PCR of the TCR CDR3 was HTBI. TCRdb reprocessed the multiplex PCR reads via MiXCR and lists one record per CDR3 protein. The sample has some 490,000 distinct CDR3 sequences; around 15% are singletons.

The chain uses TRBV28 and TRBJ1-3; no firm D call. The TCR comes from a woman in her twenties or thirties with Graves' ophthalmopathy. Material for sequencing was blood. CDR3 sequence reads: CASSIKLNTIYF. CDR3 in DNA: TGTGCCAGCAGTATTAAATTGAACACCATATATTTT.